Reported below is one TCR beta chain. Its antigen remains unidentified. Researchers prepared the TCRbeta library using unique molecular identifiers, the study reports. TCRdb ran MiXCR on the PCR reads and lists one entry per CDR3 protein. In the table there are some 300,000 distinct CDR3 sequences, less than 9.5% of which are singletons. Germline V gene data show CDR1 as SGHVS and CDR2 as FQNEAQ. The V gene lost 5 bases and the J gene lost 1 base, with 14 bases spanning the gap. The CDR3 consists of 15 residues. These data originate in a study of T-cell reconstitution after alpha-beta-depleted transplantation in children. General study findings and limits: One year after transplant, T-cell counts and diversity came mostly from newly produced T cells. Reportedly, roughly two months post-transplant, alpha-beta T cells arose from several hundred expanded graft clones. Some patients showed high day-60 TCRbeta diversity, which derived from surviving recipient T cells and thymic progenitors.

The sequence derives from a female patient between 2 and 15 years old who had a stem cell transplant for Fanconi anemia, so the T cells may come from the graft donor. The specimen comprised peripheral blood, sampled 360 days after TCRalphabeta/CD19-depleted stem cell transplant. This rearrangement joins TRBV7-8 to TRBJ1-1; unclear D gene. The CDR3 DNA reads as TGTGCCAGCAGCCCTCTGCAAAACAGGAACACTGAAGCTTTCTTT. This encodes CASSPLQNRNTEAFF.